The rows below give T cell receptor beta chains drawn from one sample of a study of T cell responses to AZD1222 COVID-19 vaccine. Clones were read by immunoSEQ multiplex PCR, and TCRdb kept only the in-frame ones, dropping some. The repertoire has under 150,000 clones, roughly 93% of them found once; the top ten carry 9.3%. The sample in question was peripheral blood, obtained 28 days after the second AZD1222 dose. All receptors come from an adult who received the AZD1222 COVID-19 vaccine. CDR3s include the opening cysteine and the closing phenylalanine or tryptophan. The order of the fields is V gene, J gene, clone size, D gene, CDR3 DNA, CDR3 protein. The D gene is left open where the match is weak. Expanded clones get a size class; other rows say once, few or many, or leave the size out.

V: TRBV3-1/TRBV3-2; J: TRBJ1-1; size: -; D: -; DNA: TGTGCCAGCAGCCTAAACCAGGGAGACACTGAAGCTTTCTTT; CDR3: CASSLNQGDTEAFF
V: TRBV29-1; J: TRBJ2-5; size: -; D: -; DNA: TGCAGCGTGGACTACAGCCAAGAGACCCAGTACTTC; CDR3: CSVDYSQETQYF
V: TRBV7-9; J: TRBJ2-2; size: once; D: -; DNA: TGTGCCAGCAGCTTGGACACCAACACCGGGGAGCTGTTTTTT; CDR3: CASSLDTNTGELFF
V: TRBV15; J: TRBJ1-4; size: -; D: -; DNA: TGTGCCACCAGCAGAGATTGGTCGGCAGGAGAGAATGAAAAACTGTTTTTT; CDR3: CATSRDWSAGENEKLFF
V: TRBV28; J: TRBJ2-1; size: -; D: TRBD1; DNA: TGTGCCAGCAGTGAGATAAGGGGGCGATCCTACAATGAGCAGTTCTTC; CDR3: CASSEIRGRSYNEQFF
V: TRBV18; J: TRBJ1-1; size: -; D: -; DNA: TGTGCCAGCTCACCCCGCGCCGTTGGGGGTTCGGACACTGAAGCTTTCTTT; CDR3: CASSPRAVGGSDTEAFF
V: TRBV7-9; J: TRBJ2-7; size: -; D: -; DNA: TGTGCCAGCAGCCCAACATCCGACCTCTTCGAGCAGTACTTC; CDR3: CASSPTSDLFEQYF
V: TRBV7-9; J: TRBJ1-2; size: -; D: -; DNA: TGTGCCAGCAGCTTGGGCAACTATGGCTACACCTTC; CDR3: CASSLGNYGYTF
V: TRBV5-4; J: TRBJ1-6; size: -; D: -; DNA: TGTGCCAGCAGCTTGGACGGCTTTTATTCACCCCTCCACTTT; CDR3: CASSLDGFYSPLHF
V: TRBV9; J: TRBJ2-1; size: -; D: TRBD2; DNA: TGTGCCAGCAGCGCGCTAGCGGGGCCATACAATGAGCAGTTCTTC; CDR3: CASSALAGPYNEQFF
V: TRBV12-3/TRBV12-4; J: TRBJ1-2; size: -; D: -; DNA: TGTGCCAGCAGTTTCCAAGGAAATGGCTACACCTTC; CDR3: CASSFQGNGYTF
V: TRBV18; J: TRBJ2-7; size: -; D: TRBD1; DNA: TGTGCCAGCTCACCAGGGACAGCCCTCTACGAGCAGTACTTC; CDR3: CASSPGTALYEQYF
V: TRBV5-1; J: TRBJ1-1; size: once; D: TRBD1; DNA: TGCGCCAGCAGCTTGAGGACAGGGGGGGCGAACACTGAAGCTTTCTTT; CDR3: CASSLRTGGANTEAFF
V: TRBV28; J: TRBJ1-6; size: -; D: -; DNA: TGTGCCAGCAGTTCCCCGACAGATTTGTATAATTCACCCCTCCACTTT; CDR3: CASSSPTDLYNSPLHF
V: TRBV3-1/TRBV3-2; J: TRBJ1-2; size: -; D: TRBD1; DNA: TGTGCCAGCAGCCCGGACAGGGGGCACGGCTACACCTTC; CDR3: CASSPDRGHGYTF
V: TRBV10-3; J: TRBJ1-2; size: -; D: -; DNA: TGTGCCATCCTAGGACAGAGTTGGTATGGCTACACCTTC; CDR3: CAILGQSWYGYTF
V: TRBV7-3; J: TRBJ1-5; size: -; D: -; DNA: TGTGCCAGCAGCTCTGTCCACAATCAGCCCCAGCATTTT; CDR3: CASSSVHNQPQHF
V: TRBV5-6; J: TRBJ1-2; size: -; D: -; DNA: TGTGCCAGCAGCTTGGACGTGGGGGACTATGGCTACACCTTC; CDR3: CASSLDVGDYGYTF
V: TRBV24-1; J: TRBJ1-6; size: once; D: TRBD1; DNA: TGTGCCACCAGTGAGGGGACAGGGAAAGGATCACCCCTCCACTTT; CDR3: CATSEGTGKGSPLHF
V: TRBV28; J: TRBJ2-3; size: -; D: TRBD2; DNA: TGTGCCAGCAGTTTAAGCGGGGCGGATACGCAGTATTTT; CDR3: CASSLSGADTQYF
V: TRBV9; J: TRBJ1-1; size: -; D: -; DNA: TGTGCCAGCACCCGTCTGTTGGGCATTGAAGCTTTCTTT; CDR3: CASTRLLGIEAFF
V: TRBV9; J: TRBJ1-3; size: -; D: -; DNA: TGTGCCAGCAGCGTAGGGGGACACCTCTCTGGAAACACCATATATTTT; CDR3: CASSVGGHLSGNTIYF
V: TRBV10-2; J: TRBJ1-1; size: -; D: -; DNA: TGCGCCAGCAGCGAACAATCGGGGGGCACTGAAGCTTTCTTT; CDR3: CASSEQSGGTEAFF
V: TRBV7-7; J: TRBJ2-5; size: -; D: -; DNA: TGTGCTAGCAGCCCAGTTAGGACCAACCAAGAGACCCAGTACTTC; CDR3: CASSPVRTNQETQYF
V: TRBV12-3/TRBV12-4; J: TRBJ1-5; size: -; D: -; DNA: TGTGCCAGCAGTTTAGGGGGACTACAGCCCCAGCATTTT; CDR3: CASSLGGLQPQHF